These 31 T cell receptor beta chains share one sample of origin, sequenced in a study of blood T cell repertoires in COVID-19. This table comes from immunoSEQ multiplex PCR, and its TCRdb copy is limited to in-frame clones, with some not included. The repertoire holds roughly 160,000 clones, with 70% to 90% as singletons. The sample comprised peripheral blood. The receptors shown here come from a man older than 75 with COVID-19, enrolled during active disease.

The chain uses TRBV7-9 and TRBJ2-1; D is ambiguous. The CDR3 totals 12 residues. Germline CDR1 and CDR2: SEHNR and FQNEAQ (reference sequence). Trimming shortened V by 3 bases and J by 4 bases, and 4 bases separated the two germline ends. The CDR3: CASSFVYNEQFF. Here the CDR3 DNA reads TGTGCCAGCAGCTTCGTTTACAATGAGCAGTTCTTC.

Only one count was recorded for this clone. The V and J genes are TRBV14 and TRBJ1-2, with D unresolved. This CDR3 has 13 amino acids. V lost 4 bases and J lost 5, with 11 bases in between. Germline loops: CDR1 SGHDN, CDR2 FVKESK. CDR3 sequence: CASSPGVSYGYTF. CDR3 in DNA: TGTGCCAGCAGCCCCGGGGTGTCATATGGCTACACCTTC.

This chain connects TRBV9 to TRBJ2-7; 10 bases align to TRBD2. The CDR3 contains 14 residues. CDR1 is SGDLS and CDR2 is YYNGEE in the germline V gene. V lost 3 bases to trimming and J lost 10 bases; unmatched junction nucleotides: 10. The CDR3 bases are TGTGCCAGCAGCGCCGGACTAGCGGTGGATAGTCAGTACTTC. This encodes CASSAGLAVDSQYF.

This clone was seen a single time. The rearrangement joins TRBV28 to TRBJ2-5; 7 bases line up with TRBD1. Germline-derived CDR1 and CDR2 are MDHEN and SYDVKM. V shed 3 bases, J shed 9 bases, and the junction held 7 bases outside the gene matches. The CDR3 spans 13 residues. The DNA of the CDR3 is TGTGCCAGCAGTTTCGGGACAGCCAGGGCCCAGTACTTC. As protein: CASSFGTARAQYF.

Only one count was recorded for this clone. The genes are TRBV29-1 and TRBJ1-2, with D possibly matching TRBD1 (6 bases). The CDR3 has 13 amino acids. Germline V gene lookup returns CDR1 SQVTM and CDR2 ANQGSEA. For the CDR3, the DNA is TGCACCACAATGACAGGTGCTAACTATGGCTACACCTTC. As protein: CTTMTGANYGYTF.

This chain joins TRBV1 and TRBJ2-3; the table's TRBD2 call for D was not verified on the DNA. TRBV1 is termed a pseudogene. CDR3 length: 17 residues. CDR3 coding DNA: TGCACCAGCAGCCCGCGACTAGCGGGGGTAAGCACAGATACGCAGTATTTT. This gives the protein CTSSPRLAGVSTDTQYF.

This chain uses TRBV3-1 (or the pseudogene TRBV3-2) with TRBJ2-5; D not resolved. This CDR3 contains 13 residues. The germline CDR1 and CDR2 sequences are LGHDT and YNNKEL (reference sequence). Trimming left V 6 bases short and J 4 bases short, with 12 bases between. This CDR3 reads CASRSKGGETQYF. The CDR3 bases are TGTGCCAGCAGAAGTAAAGGCGGAGAGACCCAGTACTTC.

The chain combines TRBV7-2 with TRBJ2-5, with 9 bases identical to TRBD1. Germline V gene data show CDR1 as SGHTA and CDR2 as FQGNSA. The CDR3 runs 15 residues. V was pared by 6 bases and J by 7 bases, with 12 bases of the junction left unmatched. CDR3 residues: CASSLQGAREGTQYF. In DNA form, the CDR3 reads TGTGCCAGCAGTCTACAGGGGGCTCGAGAAGGGACCCAGTACTTC.

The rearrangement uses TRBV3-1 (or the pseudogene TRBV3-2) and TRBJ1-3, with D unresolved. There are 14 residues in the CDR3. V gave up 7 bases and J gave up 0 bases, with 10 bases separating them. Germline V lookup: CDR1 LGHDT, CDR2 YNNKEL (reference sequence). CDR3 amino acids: CASTLLGSGNTIYF. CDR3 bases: TGTGCCAGCACTTTACTTGGCTCTGGAAACACCATATATTTT.

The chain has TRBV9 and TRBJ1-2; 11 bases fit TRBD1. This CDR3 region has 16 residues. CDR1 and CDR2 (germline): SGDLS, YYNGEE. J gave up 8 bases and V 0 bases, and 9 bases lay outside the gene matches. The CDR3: CASSVVDYGDRGGYTF. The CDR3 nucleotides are TGTGCCAGCAGCGTAGTAGATTACGGGGACAGGGGGGGCTACACCTTC. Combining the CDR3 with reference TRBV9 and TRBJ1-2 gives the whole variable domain DSGVTQTPKHLITATGQRVTLRCSPRSGDLSVYWYQQSLDQGLQFLIQYYNGEERAKGNILERFSAQQFPDLHSELNLSSLELGDSALYFCASSVVDYGDRGGYTFGSGTRLTVV.

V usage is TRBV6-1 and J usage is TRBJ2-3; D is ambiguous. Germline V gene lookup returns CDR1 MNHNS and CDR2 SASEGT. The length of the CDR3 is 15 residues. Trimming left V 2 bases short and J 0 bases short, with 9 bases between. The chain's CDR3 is CASSESRVSTDTQYF. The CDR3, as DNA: TGTGCCAGCAGTGAATCTCGGGTTAGCACAGATACGCAGTATTTT.

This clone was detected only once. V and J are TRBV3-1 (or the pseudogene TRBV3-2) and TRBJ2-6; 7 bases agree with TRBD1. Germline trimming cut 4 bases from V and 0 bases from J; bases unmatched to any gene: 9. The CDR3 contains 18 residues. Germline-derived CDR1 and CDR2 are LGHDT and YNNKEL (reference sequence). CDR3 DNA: TGTGCCAGCAGCCCCGCCGGGACAGAAATCTCTGGGGCCAACGTCCTGACTTTC. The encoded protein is CASSPAGTEISGANVLTF.

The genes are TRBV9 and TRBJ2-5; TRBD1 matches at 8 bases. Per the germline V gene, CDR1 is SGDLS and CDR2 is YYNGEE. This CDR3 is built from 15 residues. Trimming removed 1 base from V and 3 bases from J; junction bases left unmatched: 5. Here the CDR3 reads CASSVFTDREETQYF. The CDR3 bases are TGTGCCAGCAGCGTATTCACGGACAGGGAAGAGACCCAGTACTTC.

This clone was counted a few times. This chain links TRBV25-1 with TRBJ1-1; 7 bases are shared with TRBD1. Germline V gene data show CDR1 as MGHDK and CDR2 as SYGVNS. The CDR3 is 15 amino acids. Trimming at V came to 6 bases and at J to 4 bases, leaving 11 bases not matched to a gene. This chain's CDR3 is CASSAQPGQSTEAFF. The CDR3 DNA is TGTGCCAGCAGCGCTCAGCCGGGACAGAGCACTGAAGCTTTCTTT.

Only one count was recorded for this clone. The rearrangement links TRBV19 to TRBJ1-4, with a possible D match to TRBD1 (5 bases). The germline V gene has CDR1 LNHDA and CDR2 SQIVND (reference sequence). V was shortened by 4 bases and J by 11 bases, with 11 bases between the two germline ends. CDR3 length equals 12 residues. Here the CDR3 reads CASSRAGWKLFF. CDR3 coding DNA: TGTGCCAGTAGTAGGGCAGGGTGGAAACTGTTTTTT.

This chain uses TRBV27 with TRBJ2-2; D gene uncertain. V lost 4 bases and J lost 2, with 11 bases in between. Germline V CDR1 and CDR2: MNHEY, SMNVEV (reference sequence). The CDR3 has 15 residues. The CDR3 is CASSSNTRNTGELFF. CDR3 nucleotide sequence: TGTGCCAGCAGTTCAAACACCCGTAACACCGGGGAGCTGTTTTTT.

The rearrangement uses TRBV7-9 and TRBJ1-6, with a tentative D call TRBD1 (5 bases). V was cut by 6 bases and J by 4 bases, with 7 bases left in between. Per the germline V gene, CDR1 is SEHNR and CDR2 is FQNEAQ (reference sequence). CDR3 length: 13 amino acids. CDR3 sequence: CASRQVYNSPLHF. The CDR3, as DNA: TGTGCCAGCAGACAGGTTTATAATTCACCCCTCCACTTT. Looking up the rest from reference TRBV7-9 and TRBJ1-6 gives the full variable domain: DTGVSQNPRHKITKRGQNVTFRCDPISEHNRLYWYRQTLGQGPEFLTYFQNEAQLEKSRLLSDRFSAERPKGSFSTLEIQRTEQGDSAMYLCASRQVYNSPLHFGNGTRLTVT.

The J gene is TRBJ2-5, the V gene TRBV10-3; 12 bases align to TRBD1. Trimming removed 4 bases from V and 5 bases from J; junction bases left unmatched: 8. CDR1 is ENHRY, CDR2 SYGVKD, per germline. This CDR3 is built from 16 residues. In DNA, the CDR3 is TGTGCCATCAGTGGAGGGACAGGGGGCAGCTTGGAGACCCAGTACTTC. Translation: CAISGGTGGSLETQYF.

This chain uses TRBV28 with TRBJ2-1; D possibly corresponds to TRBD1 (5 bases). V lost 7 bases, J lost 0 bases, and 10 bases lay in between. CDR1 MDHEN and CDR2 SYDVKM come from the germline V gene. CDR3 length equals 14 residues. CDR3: CASNQQDSYNEQFF. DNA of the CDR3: TGTGCCAGCAACCAACAGGACTCCTACAATGAGCAGTTCTTC.

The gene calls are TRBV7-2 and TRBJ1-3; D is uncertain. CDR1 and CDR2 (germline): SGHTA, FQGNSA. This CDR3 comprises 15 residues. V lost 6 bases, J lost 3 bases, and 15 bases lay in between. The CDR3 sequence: CASRPTDFGGNTIYF. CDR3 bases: TGTGCCAGCAGACCGACTGACTTCGGTGGAAACACCATATATTTT.

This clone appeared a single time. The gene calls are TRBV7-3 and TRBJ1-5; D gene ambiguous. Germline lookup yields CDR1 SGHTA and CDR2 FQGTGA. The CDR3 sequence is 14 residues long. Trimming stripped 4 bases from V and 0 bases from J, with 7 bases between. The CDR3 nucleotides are TGTGCCAGCAGCTCCGTCTATAGCAATCAGCCCCAGCATTTT. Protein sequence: CASSSVYSNQPQHF.

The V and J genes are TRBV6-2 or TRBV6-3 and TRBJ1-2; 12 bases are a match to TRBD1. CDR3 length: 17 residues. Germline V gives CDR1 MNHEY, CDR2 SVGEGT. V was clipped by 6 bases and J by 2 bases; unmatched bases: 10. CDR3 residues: CASSPTGTGGSNYGYTF. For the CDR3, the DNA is TGTGCCAGCAGCCCTACCGGGACAGGGGGCTCGAACTATGGCTACACCTTC.

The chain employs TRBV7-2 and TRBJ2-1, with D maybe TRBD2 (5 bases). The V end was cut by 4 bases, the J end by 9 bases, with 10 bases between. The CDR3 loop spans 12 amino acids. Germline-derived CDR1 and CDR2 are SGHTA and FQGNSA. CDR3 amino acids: CASSSGVAEQFF. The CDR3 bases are TGTGCCAGCAGCTCCGGGGTGGCTGAGCAGTTCTTC.

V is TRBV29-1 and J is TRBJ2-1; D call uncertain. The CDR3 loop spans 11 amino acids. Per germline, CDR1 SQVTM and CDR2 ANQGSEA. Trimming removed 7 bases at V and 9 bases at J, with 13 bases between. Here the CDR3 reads CSAVQTSEQFF. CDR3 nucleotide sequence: TGCAGCGCTGTCCAAACAAGTGAGCAGTTCTTC.

The CDR3 here is CASSRVRDSNQPQHF. DNA for the CDR3: TGTGCCAGTAGTAGAGTCCGGGATAGCAATCAGCCCCAGCATTTT. The V call is TRBV19, the J call TRBJ1-5; no reliable D call. Germline V lookup: CDR1 LNHDA, CDR2 SQIVND (reference sequence). Between the trimmed V and J ends, which lost 4 bases and 0 bases, there was a span of 10 bases. This CDR3 is built from 15 residues.

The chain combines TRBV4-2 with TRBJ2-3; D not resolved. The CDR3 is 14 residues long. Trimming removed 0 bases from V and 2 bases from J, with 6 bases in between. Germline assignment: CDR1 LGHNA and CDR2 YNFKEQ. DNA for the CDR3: TGTGCCAGCAGCCAAGACTTGTACACAGATACGCAGTATTTT. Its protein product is CASSQDLYTDTQYF.

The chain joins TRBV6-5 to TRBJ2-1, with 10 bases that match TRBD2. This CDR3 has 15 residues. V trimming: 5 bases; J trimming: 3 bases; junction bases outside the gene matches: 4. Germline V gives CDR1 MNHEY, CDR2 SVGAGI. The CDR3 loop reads CASSIAGGRYNEQFF. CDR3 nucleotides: TGTGCCAGCAGTATAGCGGGGGGCCGCTACAATGAGCAGTTCTTC.

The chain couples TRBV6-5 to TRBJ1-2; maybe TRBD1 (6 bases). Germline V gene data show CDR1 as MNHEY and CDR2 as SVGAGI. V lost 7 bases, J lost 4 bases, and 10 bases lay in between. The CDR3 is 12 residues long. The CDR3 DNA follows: TGTGCCAGCATAGGGGGTGGCTATGGCTACACCTTC. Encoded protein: CASIGGGYGYTF.

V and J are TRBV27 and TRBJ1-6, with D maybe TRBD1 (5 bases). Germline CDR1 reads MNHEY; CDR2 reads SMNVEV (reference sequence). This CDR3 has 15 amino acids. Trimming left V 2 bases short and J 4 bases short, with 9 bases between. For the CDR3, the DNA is TGTGCCAGCAGTTTAGGGGGGAATTATAATTCACCCCTCCACTTT. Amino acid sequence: CASSLGGNYNSPLHF.

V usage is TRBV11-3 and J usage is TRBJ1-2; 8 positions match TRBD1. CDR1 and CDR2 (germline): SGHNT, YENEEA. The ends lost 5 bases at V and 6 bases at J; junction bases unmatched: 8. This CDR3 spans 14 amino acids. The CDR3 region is CASSPFGQGHGYTF. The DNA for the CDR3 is TGTGCCAGCAGCCCTTTCGGACAGGGCCATGGCTACACCTTC.

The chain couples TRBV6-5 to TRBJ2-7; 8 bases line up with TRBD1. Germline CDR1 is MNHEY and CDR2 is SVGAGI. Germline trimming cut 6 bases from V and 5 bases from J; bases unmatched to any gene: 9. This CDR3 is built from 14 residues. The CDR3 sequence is CASSYGQGGDEQYF. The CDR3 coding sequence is TGTGCCAGCAGCTACGGACAGGGCGGGGACGAGCAGTACTTC.